The 14 T cell receptor beta chains given below trace back to one sample, sequenced in a study of blood T cell repertoires in COVID-19. The repertoire was sequenced with immunoSEQ multiplex PCR; TCRdb's copy has only in-frame clones and lacks some. The sample consists of tens of thousands of clones, around 82% of them appearing once. The material sequenced was peripheral blood. These receptors came from a man older than 75 with acute or convalescent COVID-19.

This clone showed up just a few times. The chain has TRBV7-2 and TRBJ1-4; D not certain. Germline V gene lookup returns CDR1 SGHTA and CDR2 FQGNSA. V lost 6 bases and J lost 3, with 8 bases in between. CDR3 length: 13 amino acids. CDR3 coding DNA: TGTGCCAGCAGATCAGCGGCTAATGAAAAACTGTTTTTT. Amino acids: CASRSAANEKLFF.

The V and J genes are TRBV21-1 and TRBJ2-1; the D call TRBD1 from the table was never checked on the DNA. TRBV21-1 is a known pseudogene. The CDR3 is 15 residues long. CDR3 amino acids: CASSKVRDRVHEQFF. As DNA, the CDR3 is TGTGCCAGCAGCAAAGTACGGGACAGGGTGCATGAGCAGTTCTTC.

The chain has TRBV12-3 or TRBV12-4 and TRBJ2-1, with 8 positions matching TRBD2. CDR3 length equals 13 residues. The V gene end was trimmed by 6 bases and the J gene end by 12 bases; junction bases not matched to a gene: 10. The chain's CDR3 is CASREQRESSQFF. The CDR3 region has the DNA TGTGCCAGCAGGGAACAGCGGGAGAGTTCGCAGTTCTTC.

CDR3 sequence: CSVAGDNEQFF. The DNA for the CDR3 is TGCAGCGTTGCAGGGGACAATGAGCAGTTCTTC. The chain couples TRBV29-1 to TRBJ2-1; weak D call: TRBD1 (6 bases). This CDR3 has 11 amino acids. The V end was cut by 4 bases, the J end by 5 bases, with 6 bases between. Per the germline V gene, CDR1 is SQVTM and CDR2 is ANQGSEA.

The chain combines TRBV20-1 with TRBJ1-1; D ambiguous. Trimming left V 3 bases short and J 2 bases short, with 13 bases between. Germline values: CDR1 DFQATT, CDR2 SNEGSKA (reference sequence). The CDR3 extends over 14 amino acids. This CDR3 is CSASSARVNTEAFF. The CDR3 DNA reads TGCAGTGCTAGTTCTGCGCGGGTCAACACTGAAGCTTTCTTT.

V usage is TRBV7-6 and J usage is TRBJ2-7, with D perhaps TRBD1 (5 bases). V gave up 5 bases and J gave up 1 base, with 9 bases separating them. CDR3 length: 13 amino acids. The germline gives CDR1 SGHVS, CDR2 FNYEAQ. This CDR3 is CASSLDSSYEQYF. Written as DNA, the CDR3 is TGTGCCAGCAGCCTCGACAGTTCCTACGAGCAGTACTTC.

There are a few counts of this clone. This chain uses TRBV4-2 with TRBJ1-2; D is perhaps TRBD1 (6 bases). This CDR3 is built from 15 residues. CDR1 is LGHNA and CDR2 is YNFKEQ in the germline V gene. Deletions cut 1 base from V and 4 bases from J, with 13 bases between. The CDR3 region is CASSQATGSSYGYTF. CDR3 sequence (DNA): TGTGCCAGCAGCCAAGCAACAGGGTCCTCCTATGGCTACACCTTC.

In this sample, this clone turned up a few times. J is TRBJ2-1 and V is TRBV5-1, with 8 bases lining up with TRBD2. The CDR3 covers 18 residues. Germline V lookup: CDR1 SGHRS, CDR2 YFSETQ. The J segment lost 9 bases and the V segment lost 3 bases, leaving 20 bases of the junction unmatched. CDR3 amino acids: CASSSPGGGTLGQGEQFF. CDR3 sequence (DNA): TGCGCCAGCAGCTCGCCGGGAGGGGGGACTCTGGGGCAGGGTGAGCAGTTCTTC.

The table lists this clone with a count of one. This chain uses TRBV6-4 with TRBJ1-2; 7 bases align to TRBD1. The CDR3 is 14 amino acids. Germline CDR1 and CDR2: MRHNA and SNTAGT. The V gene end was trimmed by 7 bases and the J gene end by 0 bases; junction bases not matched to a gene: 5. The CDR3 nucleotides are TGTGCCAGCAAGGGGACAGAAGCTAACTATGGCTACACCTTC. Residues: CASKGTEANYGYTF.

The chain recombines TRBV5-1 with TRBJ2-5; 7 bases are shared with TRBD1. The CDR3 consists of 15 residues. Germline assignment: CDR1 SGHRS and CDR2 YFSETQ. Trimming removed 0 bases from V and 0 bases from J; junction bases left unmatched: 2. DNA for the CDR3: TGCGCCAGCAGCTTGGGGACAGGTAACCAAGAGACCCAGTACTTC. This encodes CASSLGTGNQETQYF. Drawing the rest from reference TRBV5-1 and TRBJ2-5, the complete variable domain is KAGVTQTPRYLIKTRGQQVTLSCSPISGHRSVSWYQQTPGQGLQFLFEYFSETQRNKGNFPGRFSGRQFSNSRSEMNVSTLELGDSALYLCASSLGTGNQETQYFGPGTRLLVL.

The sample holds one count of this clone. V and J are TRBV28 and TRBJ2-3; TRBD1 matches at 9 bases. The CDR3 sequence is 15 residues long. V lost 7 bases and J lost 0; bases outside the gene matches: 5. Germline-derived CDR1 and CDR2 are MDHEN and SYDVKM. The CDR3 reads CASNIQGASTDTQYF. The CDR3 nucleotides are TGTGCCAGCAACATACAGGGGGCGAGCACAGATACGCAGTATTTT.

CDR3 residues: CASSYSTGVGTEAFF. Here the CDR3 DNA reads TGTGCCAGCAGTTACTCGACAGGGGTTGGCACTGAAGCTTTCTTT. The chain links TRBV6-5 to TRBJ1-1; 8 bases match TRBD1. V lost 0 bases to trimming and J lost 4 bases; unmatched junction nucleotides: 4. In germline, CDR1 is MNHEY, CDR2 SVGAGI. This CDR3 has 15 residues.

The chain recombines TRBV28 with TRBJ1-5; D unclear. From germline, CDR1 is MDHEN and CDR2 SYDVKM. The CDR3 consists of 13 residues. Trimming took 3 bases from V and 11 from J, leaving 14 bases between them. The CDR3: CASSLREARTQHF. CDR3 DNA sequence: TGTGCCAGCAGTTTGAGGGAGGCGAGGACCCAGCATTTT.

The chain links TRBV2 to TRBJ2-3; no clear D. V was trimmed by 1 base and J by 3 bases, leaving 11 bases between them. This CDR3 comprises 15 residues. The germline CDR1 and CDR2 sequences are SNHLY and FYNNEI. DNA of the CDR3: TGTGCCAGCAGTGAAGGAGCCCTAACGACAGATACGCAGTATTTT. Its protein product is CASSEGALTTDTQYF.